This TCR beta chain stems from a study of T cells in localized non-small cell lung cancer. Here immunoSEQ multiplex PCR was the method, and the copy in TCRdb shows in-frame clones only, minus some. The sample records roughly 40,000 clones, roughly 83% being singletons. The germline V gene encodes CDR1 SGDLS and CDR2 YYNGEE. Trimming took 2 bases from V and 11 from J, leaving 20 bases between them. CDR3 length equals 14 residues. This TCR came from a man aged 35 to 69 with stage II lung adenocarcinoma. The chain couples TRBV9 to TRBJ2-7; D is perhaps TRBD1 (6 bases). The sequences come from PBMCs, collected before any cancer treatment. The CDR3 DNA follows: TGTGCCAGCAGCGTGGGGGACAACGAATTTCGGAAGTACTTC. This sequence encodes CASSVGDNEFRKYF.